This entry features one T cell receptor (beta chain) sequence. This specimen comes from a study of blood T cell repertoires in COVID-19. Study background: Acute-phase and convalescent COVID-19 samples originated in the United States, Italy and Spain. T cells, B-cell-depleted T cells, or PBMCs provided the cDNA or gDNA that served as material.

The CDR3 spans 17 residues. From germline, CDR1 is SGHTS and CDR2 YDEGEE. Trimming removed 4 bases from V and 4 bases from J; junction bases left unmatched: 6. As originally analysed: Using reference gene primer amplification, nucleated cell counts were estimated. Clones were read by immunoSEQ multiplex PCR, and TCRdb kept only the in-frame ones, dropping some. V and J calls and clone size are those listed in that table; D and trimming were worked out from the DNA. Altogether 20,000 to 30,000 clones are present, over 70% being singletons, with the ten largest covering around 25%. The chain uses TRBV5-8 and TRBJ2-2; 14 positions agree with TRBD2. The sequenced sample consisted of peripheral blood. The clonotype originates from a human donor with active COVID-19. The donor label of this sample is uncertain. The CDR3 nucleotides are TGTGCCAGCAGCCGCGGACTAGCGGGAGGTTCCACCGGGGAGCTGTTTTTT. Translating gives CASSRGLAGGSTGELFF. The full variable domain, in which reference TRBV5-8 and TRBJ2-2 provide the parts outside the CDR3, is EAGVTQSPTHLIKTRGQQATLRCSPISGHTSVYWYQQALGLGLQFLLWYDEGEERNRGNFPPRFSGRQFPNYSSELNVNALELEDSALYLCASSRGLAGGSTGELFFGEGSRLTVL.